This T cell receptor (beta chain) was sequenced in a study of Ad26.COV2.S vaccination and SARS-CoV-2 variants. Study details: The COV1001 Ad26.COV2.S trial arm included the donor. The vaccine Ad26.COV2.S was put into the muscle once, or twice with 56 days between. Study-level results: The breadth of spike-specific CD8+ and CD4+ T cell responses after vaccination was reportedly substantial.

Trimming stripped 4 bases from V and 5 bases from J, with 3 bases between. Germline V lookup: CDR1 MNHEY, CDR2 SMNVEV (reference sequence). This CDR3 is 10 amino acids long. Regarding this clone: Its antigen is unknown.

Sequencing used immunoSEQ multiplex PCR; TCRdb keeps in-frame clones, though not all of them. The data contain about 350,000 clones, around 89% of them singletons. Treatment denoted: 15 to 20 received Ad26.COV2.S at low or high dose, single or two shots; several received placebo; per-sample allocation not given. Specimens were obtained on day 63 following the first vaccine or placebo injection. Boston provided a donor who was an adult aged 18-55 years. The sample consisted of peripheral blood, taken in a trial of Ad26.COV2.S vaccine versus placebo. This chain connects TRBV27 to TRBJ2-7, with unresolved D. This TCR came from a person aged 18-60 years who received the Ad26.COV2.S COVID-19 vaccine or a placebo. CDR3 nucleotide sequence: TGTGCCAGCAGTTACCACGAGCAGTACTTC. Its protein product is CASSYHEQYF.